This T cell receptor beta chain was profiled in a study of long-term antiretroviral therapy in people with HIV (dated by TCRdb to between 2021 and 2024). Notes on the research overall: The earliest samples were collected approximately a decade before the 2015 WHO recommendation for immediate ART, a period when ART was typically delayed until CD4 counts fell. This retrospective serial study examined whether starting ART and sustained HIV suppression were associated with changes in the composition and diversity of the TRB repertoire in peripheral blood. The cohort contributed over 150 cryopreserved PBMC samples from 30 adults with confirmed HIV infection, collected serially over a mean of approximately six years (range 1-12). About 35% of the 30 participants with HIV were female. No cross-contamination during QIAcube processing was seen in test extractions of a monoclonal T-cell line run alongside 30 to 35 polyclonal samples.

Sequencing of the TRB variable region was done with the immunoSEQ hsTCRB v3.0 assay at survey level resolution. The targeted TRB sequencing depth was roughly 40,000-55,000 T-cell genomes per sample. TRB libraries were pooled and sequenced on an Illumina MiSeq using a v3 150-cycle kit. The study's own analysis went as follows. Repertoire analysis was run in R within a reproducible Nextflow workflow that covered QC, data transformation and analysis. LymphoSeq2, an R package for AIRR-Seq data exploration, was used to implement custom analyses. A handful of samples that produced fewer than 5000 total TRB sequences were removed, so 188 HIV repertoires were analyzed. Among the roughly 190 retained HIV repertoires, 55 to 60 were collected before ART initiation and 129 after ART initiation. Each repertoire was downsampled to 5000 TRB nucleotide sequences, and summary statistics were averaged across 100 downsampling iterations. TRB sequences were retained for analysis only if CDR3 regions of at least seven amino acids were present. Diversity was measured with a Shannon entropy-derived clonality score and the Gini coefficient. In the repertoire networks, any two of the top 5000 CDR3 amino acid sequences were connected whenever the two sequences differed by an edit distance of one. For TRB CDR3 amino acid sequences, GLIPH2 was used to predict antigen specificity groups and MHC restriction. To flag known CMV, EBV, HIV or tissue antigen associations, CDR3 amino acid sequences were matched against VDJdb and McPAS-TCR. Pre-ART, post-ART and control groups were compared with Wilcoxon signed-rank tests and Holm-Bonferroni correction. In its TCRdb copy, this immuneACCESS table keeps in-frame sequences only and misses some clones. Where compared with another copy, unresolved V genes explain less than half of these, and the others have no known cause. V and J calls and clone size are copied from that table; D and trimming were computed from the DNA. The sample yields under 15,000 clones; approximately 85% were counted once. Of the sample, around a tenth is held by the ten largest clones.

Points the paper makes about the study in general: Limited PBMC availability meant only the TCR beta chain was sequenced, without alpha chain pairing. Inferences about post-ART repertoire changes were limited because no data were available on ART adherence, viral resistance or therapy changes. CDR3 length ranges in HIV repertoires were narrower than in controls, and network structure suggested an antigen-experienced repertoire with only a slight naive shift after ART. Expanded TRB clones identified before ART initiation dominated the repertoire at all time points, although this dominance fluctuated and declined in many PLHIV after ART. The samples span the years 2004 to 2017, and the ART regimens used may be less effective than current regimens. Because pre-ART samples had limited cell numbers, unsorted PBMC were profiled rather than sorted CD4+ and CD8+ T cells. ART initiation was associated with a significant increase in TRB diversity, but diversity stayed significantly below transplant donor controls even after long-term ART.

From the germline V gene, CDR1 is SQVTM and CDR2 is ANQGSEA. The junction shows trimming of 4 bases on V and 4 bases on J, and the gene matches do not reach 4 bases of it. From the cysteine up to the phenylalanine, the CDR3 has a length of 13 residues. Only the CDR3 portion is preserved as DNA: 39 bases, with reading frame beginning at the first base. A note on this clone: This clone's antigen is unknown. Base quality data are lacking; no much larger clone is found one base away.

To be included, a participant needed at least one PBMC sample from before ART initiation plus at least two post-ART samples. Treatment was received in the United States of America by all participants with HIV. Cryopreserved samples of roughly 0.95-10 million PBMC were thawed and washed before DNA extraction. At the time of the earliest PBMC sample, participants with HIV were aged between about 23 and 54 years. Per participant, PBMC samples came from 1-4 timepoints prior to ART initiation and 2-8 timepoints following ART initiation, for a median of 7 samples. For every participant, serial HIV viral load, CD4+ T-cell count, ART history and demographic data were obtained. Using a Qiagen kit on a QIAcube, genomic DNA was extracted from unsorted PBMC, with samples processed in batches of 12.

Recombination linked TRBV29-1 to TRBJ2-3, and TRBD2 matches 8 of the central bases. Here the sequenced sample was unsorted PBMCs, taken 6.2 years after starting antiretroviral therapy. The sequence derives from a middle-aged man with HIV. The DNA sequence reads TGCAGCGTTGGGCTAGCGGGTTCAGATACGCAGTATTTT. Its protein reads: CSVGLAGSDTQYF.